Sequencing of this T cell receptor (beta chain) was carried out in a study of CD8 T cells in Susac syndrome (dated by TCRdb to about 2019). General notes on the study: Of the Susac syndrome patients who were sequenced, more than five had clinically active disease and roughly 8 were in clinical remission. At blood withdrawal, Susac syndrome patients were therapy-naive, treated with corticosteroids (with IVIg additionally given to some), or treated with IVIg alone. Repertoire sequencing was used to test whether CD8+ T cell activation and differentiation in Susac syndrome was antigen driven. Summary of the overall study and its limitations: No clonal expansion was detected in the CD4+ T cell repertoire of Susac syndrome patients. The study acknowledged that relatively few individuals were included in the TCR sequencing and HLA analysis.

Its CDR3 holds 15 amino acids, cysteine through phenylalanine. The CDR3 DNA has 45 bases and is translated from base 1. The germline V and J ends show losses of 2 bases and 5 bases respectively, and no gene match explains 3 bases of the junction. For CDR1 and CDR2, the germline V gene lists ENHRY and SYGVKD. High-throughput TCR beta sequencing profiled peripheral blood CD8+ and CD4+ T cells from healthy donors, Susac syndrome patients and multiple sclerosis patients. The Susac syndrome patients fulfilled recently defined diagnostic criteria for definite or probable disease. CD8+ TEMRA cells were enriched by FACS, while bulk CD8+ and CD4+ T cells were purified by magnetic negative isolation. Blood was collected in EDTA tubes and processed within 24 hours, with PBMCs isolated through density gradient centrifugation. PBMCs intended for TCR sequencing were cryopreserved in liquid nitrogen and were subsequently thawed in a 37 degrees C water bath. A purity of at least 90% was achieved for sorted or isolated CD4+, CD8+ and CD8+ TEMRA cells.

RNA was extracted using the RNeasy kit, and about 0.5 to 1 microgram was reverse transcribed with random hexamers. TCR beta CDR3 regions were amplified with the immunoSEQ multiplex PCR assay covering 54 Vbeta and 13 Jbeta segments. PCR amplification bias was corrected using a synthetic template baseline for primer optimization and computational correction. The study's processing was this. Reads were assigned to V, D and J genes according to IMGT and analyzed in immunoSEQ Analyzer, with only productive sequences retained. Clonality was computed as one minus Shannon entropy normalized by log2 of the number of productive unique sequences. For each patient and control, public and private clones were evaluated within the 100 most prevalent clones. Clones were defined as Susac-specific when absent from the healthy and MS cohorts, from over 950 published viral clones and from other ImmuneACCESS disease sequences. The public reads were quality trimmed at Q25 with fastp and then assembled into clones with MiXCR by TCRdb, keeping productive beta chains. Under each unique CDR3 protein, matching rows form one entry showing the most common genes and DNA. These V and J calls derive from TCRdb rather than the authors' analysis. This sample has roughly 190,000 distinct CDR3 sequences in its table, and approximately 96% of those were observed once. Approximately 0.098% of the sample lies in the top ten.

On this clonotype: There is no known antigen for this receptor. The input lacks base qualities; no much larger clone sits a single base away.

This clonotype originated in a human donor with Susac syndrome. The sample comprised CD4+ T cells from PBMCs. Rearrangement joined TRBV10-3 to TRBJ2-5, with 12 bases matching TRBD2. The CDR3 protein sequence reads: CAISELAGGEETQYF. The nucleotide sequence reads TGTGCCATCAGTGAGCTAGCGGGGGGGGAGGAGACCCAGTACTTC.